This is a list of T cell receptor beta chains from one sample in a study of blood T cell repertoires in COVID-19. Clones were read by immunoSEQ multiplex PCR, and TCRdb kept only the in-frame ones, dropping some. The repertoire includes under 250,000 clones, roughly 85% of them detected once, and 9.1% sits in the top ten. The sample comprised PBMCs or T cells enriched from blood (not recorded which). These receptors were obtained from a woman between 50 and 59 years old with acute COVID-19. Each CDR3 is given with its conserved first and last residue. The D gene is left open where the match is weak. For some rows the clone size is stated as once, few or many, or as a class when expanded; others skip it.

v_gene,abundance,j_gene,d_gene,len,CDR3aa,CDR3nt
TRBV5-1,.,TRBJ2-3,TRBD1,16,CASSSGQGAGGDTQYF,TGCGCCAGCAGCTCTGGACAGGGGGCGGGAGGGGATACGCAGTATTTT
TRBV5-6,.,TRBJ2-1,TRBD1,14,CASSFTGGYNEQFF,TGTGCCAGCAGCTTTACAGGGGGCTACAATGAGCAGTTCTTC
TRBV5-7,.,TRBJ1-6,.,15,CASGFGSSDNSPLHF,TGTGCCAGCGGATTCGGGTCTAGCGATAATTCACCCCTCCACTTT
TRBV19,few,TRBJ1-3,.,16,CASIAPELGSGNTIYF,TGTGCCAGTATAGCGCCCGAACTGGGATCTGGAAACACCATATATTTT
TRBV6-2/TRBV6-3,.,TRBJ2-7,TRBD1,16,CASSYGSGGFSYEQYF,TGTGCCAGCAGTTACGGGTCAGGGGGATTCTCCTACGAGCAGTACTTC
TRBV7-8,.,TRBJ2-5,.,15,CASSQPGHPQETQYF,TGTGCCAGCAGTCAACCGGGACACCCACAAGAGACCCAGTACTTC
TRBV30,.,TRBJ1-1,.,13,CAWTTNWNPEAFF,TGTGCCTGGACTACTAATTGGAATCCAGAAGCTTTCTTT
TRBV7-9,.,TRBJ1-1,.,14,CASSQLGPNTEAFF,TGTGCCAGCAGCCAACTAGGCCCGAACACTGAAGCTTTCTTT
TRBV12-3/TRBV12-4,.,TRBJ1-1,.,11,CASMRLLPAFF,TGTGCCAGCATGCGCCTCCTGCCGGCTTTCTTT
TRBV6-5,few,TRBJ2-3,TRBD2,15,CASRGGLAGTDTQYF,TGTGCCAGCAGGGGGGGACTAGCGGGCACAGATACGCAGTATTTT
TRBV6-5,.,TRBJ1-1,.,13,CASSYERRTERYF,TGTGCCAGCAGTTACGAAAGGAGGACAGAGCGGTACTTT
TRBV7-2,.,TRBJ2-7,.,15,CASSPYRTDSYEQYF,TGTGCCAGCAGCCCCTATCGGACAGACTCCTACGAGCAGTACTTC
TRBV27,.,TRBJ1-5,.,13,CASSGGVGQPQHF,TGTGCCAGCAGTGGGGGGGTAGGTCAGCCCCAGCATTTT
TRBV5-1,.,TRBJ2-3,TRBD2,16,CASSRGTSGTTDTQYF,TGCGCCAGCAGCCGCGGGACTAGCGGGACCACAGATACGCAGTATTTT
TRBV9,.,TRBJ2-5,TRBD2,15,CASSVSASGGETQYF,TGTGCCAGCAGCGTGTCAGCTAGCGGGGGGGAGACCCAGTACTTC
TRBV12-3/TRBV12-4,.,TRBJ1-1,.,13,CASHNGGRTEAFF,TGTGCCAGTCACAATGGGGGCCGCACTGAAGCTTTCTTT
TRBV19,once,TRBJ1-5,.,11,CASSIGQPQHF,TGTGCCAGTAGTATCGGTCAGCCCCAGCATTTT
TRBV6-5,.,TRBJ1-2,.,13,CASSYLPGDGYTF,TGTGCCAGCAGTTACTTACCAGGGGATGGCTACACCTTC
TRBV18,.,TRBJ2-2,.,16,CASSQARSANTGELFF,TGTGCCAGCTCACAGGCGAGGAGCGCGAACACCGGGGAGCTGTTTTTT
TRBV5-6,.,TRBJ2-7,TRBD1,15,CASSRDRGFPYEQYF,TGTGCCAGCAGCCGGGACAGGGGATTCCCCTACGAGCAGTACTTC